The present T cell receptor beta chain was sequenced within a study of blood T cell repertoires in COVID-19 (dated by TCRdb to the early 2020s). As for the study more broadly: Collaborator samples came from the United States, Italy and Spain and covered acute and convalescent phases of COVID-19. The material from the prospective study consisted of cDNA or gDNA derived from T cells, B-cell-depleted T cells, or PBMCs. Deeply sampled blood TCRbeta repertoires from subjects exposed to, actively infected with, or recovered from COVID-19 were included in the dataset. Samples were obtained from the ongoing ImmuneRACE study (first 160 participants) and from over 1,000 subjects provided by 6 global collaborators. The repertoires were released in a freely available public database meant as a resource for research on the immune response to SARS-CoV-2. Where available, HLA class I and class II types were obtained from metadata supplied by the sample provider rather than from assay-based typing. Nearly every sample came with metadata listing a de-identified subject ID, COVID-19 status, age in years and sex. The investigation overall reported the following: The amount of clinical and demographic metadata varied by source and participant and was provided uncurated.

V loses 5 bases of germline sequence and J loses 5 bases, and the interval between the two ends is 12 bases. CDR3 length: 13 amino acids, cysteine to phenylalanine. The DNA shown is the 39-base CDR3, in frame from base 1. Looking up the germline V gene yields CDR1 SGHAT and CDR2 FQNNGV. Concerning this clone itself: This receptor's antigen is unknown. Base quality data are lacking; no much larger clone is found one base away.

Another Seattle source contributed samples from volunteer blood donors who had recovered from COVID-19. Whole blood was collected in K2EDTA tubes by collaborating institutions according to the institutions' own protocols. Collaborator samples were shipped for TCRbeta analysis as frozen whole blood, isolated PBMCs, or DNA extracted from either sample type. TCRbeta CDR3 regions were amplified from genomic DNA by means of the immunoSEQ Assay, a bias-controlled multiplex PCR. The published analysis was carried out like this. The number of nucleated cells in each sample was estimated from the amplification of reference gene primers within the assay. To quantify the absolute abundance of each unique TCRbeta CDR3 rearrangement, sequence reads were collapsed and filtered. For each sample, productive Simpson clonality was calculated as the square root of Simpson's diversity index across productive rearrangements. Drawn from immuneACCESS, this table holds only the in-frame rearrangements with V and J called that TCRdb kept. Clones are partly lost; checked studies trace under half to an unresolved V gene and leave the rest unexplained. Clonal size and the V and J genes are those of that table, whereas D and trimming came from the DNA. The table for this sample lists approximately 170,000 clones; over 75% of them were counted only once. The ten largest clones capture approximately 1.3% of the sample.

The sequencing sample was made of peripheral blood. The sequence is built from TRBV11-2 and TRBJ1-2, with the D gene not clear enough to name. This TCR came from a man in his fifties or sixties who had recovered from COVID-19. The nucleotide sequence reads TGTGCCAGCAGCCCCTCGGGGTCGTATGGCTACACCTTC. It codes for CASSPSGSYGYTF.